Below, 22 T cell receptor beta chains from the same sample are listed, as sequenced in a study of blood T cells in healthy people across ages. Then a second PCR, running about 7 to 11 cycles, was carried out with a sample-barcoded 5' primer and a J-beta primer mix. One entry per CDR3 protein, called by TCRdb with MiXCR from the 5' RACE reads. The sample lists about 570,000 distinct CDR3 sequences; 25% to 30% were seen once. The sample comprised blood. These receptors all come from a woman in her 70s in good health.

Many counts were recorded for this clonotype. The chain is built from TRBV2 and TRBJ1-4, with 11 bases that match TRBD1. CDR3 length: 15 amino acids. Germline V CDR1 and CDR2: SNHLY, FYNNEI. V lost 8 bases, J lost 6 bases, and 8 bases stayed unmatched. Here the CDR3 reads CASVLPGQGDEKLFF. CDR3 DNA sequence: TGTGCCAGCGTACTGCCGGGACAGGGGGATGAAAAACTGTTTTTT. Using reference TRBV2 and TRBJ1-4 for the parts outside the CDR3, the full variable domain is EPEVTQTPSHQVTQMGQEVILRCVPISNHLYFYWYRQILGQKVEFLVSFYNNEISEKSEIFDDQFSVERPDGSNFTLKIRSTKLEDSAMYFCASVLPGQGDEKLFFGSGTQLSVL.

This clonotype has just a few counts. At one boundary the junction diverges from the germline segment, which might be a read error. J is TRBJ1-2 and V is TRBV12-3 or TRBV12-4; 9 nucleotides agree with TRBD1. The CDR3 is 15 amino acids. CDR3 in amino acids: CAGSLGTGPQSRYTF. CDR3 DNA: TGTGCCGGCAGTCTAGGGACAGGGCCCCAGTCGAGGTACACCTTC.

This chain connects TRBV6-2 or TRBV6-3 to TRBJ1-6; D ambiguous. This CDR3 comprises 12 residues. The V end was cut by 2 bases, the J end by 7 bases, with 3 bases between. Germline-derived CDR1 and CDR2 are MNHEY and SVGEGT. The CDR3 reads CASSYANSPLHF. CDR3 coding DNA: TGTGCCAGCAGTTACGCCAATTCACCCCTCCACTTT.

The chain recombines TRBV7-2 with TRBJ2-7; no definite D call. Trimming cost V 1 base and J 3 bases, with 10 bases left between them. Germline V gene data show CDR1 as SGHTA and CDR2 as FQGNSA. The CDR3 is 14 residues long. The CDR3 DNA reads as TGTGCCAGCAGCTTAGGAAGAGCCCGCTACGAGCAGTACTTC. This sequence encodes CASSLGRARYEQYF.

This chain uses TRBV7-2 with TRBJ2-3; no definite D call. From germline, CDR1 is SGHTA and CDR2 FQGNSA. V was cut by 0 bases and J by 6 bases, with 10 bases left in between. The CDR3 extends over 14 amino acids. This CDR3 is CASSLAIPGDTQYF. The CDR3 region has the DNA TGTGCCAGCAGCTTAGCTATTCCTGGGGATACGCAGTATTTT.

This clonotype turned up a few times. This chain connects TRBV2 to TRBJ2-7; 7 bases match TRBD1. Germline assignment: CDR1 SNHLY and CDR2 FYNNEI. The CDR3 has 14 amino acids. V lost 7 bases, J lost 4 bases, and 10 bases stayed unmatched. Here the CDR3 reads CASTPRGRGYEQYF. CDR3 nucleotides: TGTGCCAGCACCCCGAGGGGGCGCGGGTACGAGCAGTACTTC.

A note on this clonotype: Sequence at one end of the junction differs from germline and may be a read error. The J gene is TRBJ1-3, the V gene TRBV5-1, with unresolved D. The CDR3 is 15 amino acids. Per germline, CDR1 SGHRS and CDR2 YFSETQ. CDR3 bases: TGCGCCAGCAGCCCCGGGATCTTCTCTGGAAACACCACATATTTT. It encodes CASSPGIFSGNTTYF.

Remarks on this clonotype: Sequence at one end of the junction differs from germline and may be a read error. J is TRBJ1-1 and V is TRBV4-1; D not resolved. CDR1 and CDR2 from the germline V gene are MGHRA and YSYEKL. This CDR3 is built from 13 residues. The CDR3 loop is CASSQDKGYEASF. The DNA of the CDR3 is TGCGCCAGCAGCCAAGATAAGGGTTATGAAGCTTCCTTT.

The chain links TRBV28 to TRBJ1-2, with TRBD1 matching 7 bases. The CDR3 runs to 13 residues. The V and J ends lost 5 bases and 4 bases, in that order; junction bases with no gene match: 4. CDR1 is MDHEN and CDR2 is SYDVKM in the germline V gene. The CDR3 region is CASSTGQAYGYTF. The CDR3 DNA follows: TGTGCCAGCAGTACCGGACAGGCCTATGGCTACACCTTC.

The V and J genes are TRBV6-6 and TRBJ2-7, with D perhaps TRBD2 (6 bases). From germline, CDR1 is MNHNY and CDR2 SVGAGI (reference sequence). V was trimmed by 8 bases and J by 5 bases, leaving 13 bases between them. There are 12 residues in the CDR3. The CDR3 DNA is TGTGCCAGCCGGAGGGCAGCGGACGAGCAGTACTTC. Its protein product is CASRRAADEQYF.

As to this clonotype: A read error may account for a junction end that differs from germline. V gene TRBV4-3 combines with J gene TRBJ2-4, with 10 bases lining up with TRBD1. Germline CDR1 reads LGHNA; CDR2 reads YSLEER. The CDR3 spans 16 residues. The CDR3 here is CASSQGAGTGVNVQYF. The CDR3 region has the DNA TGCGCCAGCAGCCAAGGGGCCGGGACAGGGGTAAACGTTCAGTACTTC.

This clonotype was counted between two and nine times. The chain is built from TRBV20-1 and TRBJ2-2; D remains unclear. The CDR3 is 19 amino acids. Trimming removed 3 bases at V and 0 bases at J, with 23 bases between. The germline V gene has CDR1 DFQATT and CDR2 SNEGSKA (reference sequence). CDR3 DNA sequence: TGCAGTGCTAGGACATCCCGTCGGATCGAAGGGTCGAACACCGGGGAGCTGTTTTTT. Translating it yields CSARTSRRIEGSNTGELFF.

The chain couples TRBV7-9 to TRBJ2-7; D gene uncertain. The J call may be in error: the DNA end matches TRBJ2-1 better. Per germline, CDR1 SEHNR and CDR2 FQNEAQ (reference sequence). There are 12 residues in the CDR3. The CDR3, as DNA: TGTGCCAGCAGCTTCCTGGTCGGTGAGCAGTTCTTC. Its protein is CASSFLVGEQFF.

This chain connects TRBV12-3 or TRBV12-4 to TRBJ1-1; 7 bases line up with TRBD1. The CDR3 covers 15 residues. V shed 5 bases, J shed 5 bases, and the junction held 11 bases outside the gene matches. As DNA, the CDR3 is TGTGCCAGCAGTGGACCACAGGGGAGGAGGACTGAAGCTTTCTTT. It specifies CASSGPQGRRTEAFF.

V and J are TRBV21-1 and TRBJ1-4; whether TRBD1, the table's D call, matches the DNA was not checked. TRBV21-1 is reported as a pseudogene. CDR3 length equals 16 residues. CDR3 amino acids: CASSKQAGHDNEKLFF. For the CDR3, the DNA is TGTGCCAGCAGCAAACAGGCGGGCCACGATAATGAAAAACTGTTTTTT.

The chain employs TRBV20-1 and TRBJ1-4, with 7 bases lining up with TRBD1. Germline CDR1 reads DFQATT; CDR2 reads SNEGSKA (reference sequence). The CDR3 consists of 13 residues. V gave up 4 bases and J gave up 8 bases; unmatched junction bases: 7. The CDR3 DNA is TGCAGTGCTAAGACAGGGTGGGACGAAAAACTGTTTTTT. This translates into CSAKTGWDEKLFF.

Ten or more counts support this clonotype. The genes are TRBV11-2 and TRBJ2-5; D unresolved. The CDR3 consists of 14 residues. Trimming took 6 bases from V and 4 from J, leaving 15 bases between them. Looked up from germline, CDR1 is SGHAT and CDR2 is FQNNGV. CDR3: CASSVRGQLETQYF. CDR3 nucleotides: TGTGCCAGCAGTGTGCGAGGCCAGCTAGAGACCCAGTACTTC.

This clonotype was detected only a few times. This sequence joins TRBV20-1 and TRBJ1-3, with D unclear. Trimming cost V 6 bases and J 4 bases, with 16 bases left between them. CDR1 and CDR2 (germline): DFQATT, SNEGSKA (reference sequence). CDR3 size: 14 residues. For the CDR3, the DNA is TGCAGTGCACGATCAACGGGGATGGGAAACACCATATATTTT. Protein sequence: CSARSTGMGNTIYF.

This chain uses TRBV29-1 with TRBJ1-1; D is unclear. Trimming left V 3 bases short and J 4 bases short, with 12 bases between. This CDR3 comprises 13 residues. From germline, CDR1 is SQVTM and CDR2 ANQGSEA. CDR3 region: CSVDGIAGTEAFF. In DNA, the CDR3 is TGCAGCGTTGACGGAATAGCGGGCACTGAAGCTTTCTTT.

This clonotype has more than one count but fewer than ten. V and J are TRBV4-1 and TRBJ1-6; D is unclear. Germline CDR1 and CDR2: MGHRA and YSYEKL. This CDR3 has 16 residues. Trimming shortened V by 1 base and J by 10 bases, and 17 bases separated the two germline ends. CDR3 sequence: CASSQGGLGGRSPLHF. CDR3 coding DNA: TGCGCCAGCAGCCAAGGTGGGCTGGGCGGGAGGTCACCCCTCCACTTT.

This clonotype showed up just a few times. The gene calls are TRBV12-3 or TRBV12-4 and TRBJ2-5, with no clear D. The CDR3 has 13 amino acids. V lost 4 bases to trimming and J lost 7 bases, with 13 bases between them. The CDR3 protein is CASSSLRSGTQYF. CDR3 in DNA: TGTGCCAGCAGTTCCCTCCGCTCGGGGACCCAGTACTTC.

The genes are TRBV29-1 and TRBJ1-1; TRBD1 aligns across 7 bases. The CDR3 is 13 residues long. V dropped 3 bases and J dropped 5; count of bases not matched to a gene: 6. Germline CDR1 is SQVTM and CDR2 is ANQGSEA. The CDR3 loop reads CSVEMGQHTEAFF. CDR3 sequence (DNA): TGCAGCGTTGAGATGGGACAGCATACTGAAGCTTTCTTT. The full variable domain, its missing parts supplied by reference TRBV29-1 and TRBJ1-1, is SAVISQKPSRDICQRGTSLTIQCQVDSQVTMMFWYRQQPGQSLTLIATANQGSEATYESGFVIDKFPISRPNLTFSTLTVSNMSPEDSSIYLCSVEMGQHTEAFFGQGTRLTVV.